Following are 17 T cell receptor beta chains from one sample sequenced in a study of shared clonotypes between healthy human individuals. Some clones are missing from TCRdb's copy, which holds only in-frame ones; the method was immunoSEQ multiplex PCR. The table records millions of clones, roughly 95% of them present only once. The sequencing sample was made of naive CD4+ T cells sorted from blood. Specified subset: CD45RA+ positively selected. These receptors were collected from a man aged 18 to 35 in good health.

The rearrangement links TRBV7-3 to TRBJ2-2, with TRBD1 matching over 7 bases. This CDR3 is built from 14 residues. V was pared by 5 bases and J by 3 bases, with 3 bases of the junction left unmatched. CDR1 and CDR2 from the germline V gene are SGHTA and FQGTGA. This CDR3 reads CASSRDSHTGELFF. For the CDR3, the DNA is TGTGCCAGCAGCCGGGACAGTCACACCGGGGAGCTGTTTTTT.

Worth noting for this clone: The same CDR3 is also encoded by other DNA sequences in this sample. CDR3 in amino acids: CASSLVGAGTYNEQFF. CDR3 in DNA: TGTGCCAGCAGCTTAGTTGGGGCGGGGACTTACAATGAGCAGTTCTTC. This chain links TRBV7-2 with TRBJ2-1, with D tentatively TRBD2 (6 bases). Germline CDR1 SGHTA, CDR2 FQGNSA. Trimming left V 1 base short and J 4 bases short, with 14 bases between. The CDR3 runs 16 residues.

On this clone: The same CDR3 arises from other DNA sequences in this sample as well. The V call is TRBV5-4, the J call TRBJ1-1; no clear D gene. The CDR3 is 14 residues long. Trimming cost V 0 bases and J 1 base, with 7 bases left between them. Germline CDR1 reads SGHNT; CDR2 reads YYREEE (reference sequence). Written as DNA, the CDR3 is TGTGCCAGCAGCTTGGGAGGATCGAACACTGAAGCTTTCTTT. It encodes CASSLGGSNTEAFF.

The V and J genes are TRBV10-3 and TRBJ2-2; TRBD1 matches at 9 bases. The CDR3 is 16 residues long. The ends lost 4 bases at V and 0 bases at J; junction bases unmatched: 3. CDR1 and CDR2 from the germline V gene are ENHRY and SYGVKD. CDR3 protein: CAISGTGATNTGELFF. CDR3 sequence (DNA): TGTGCCATCAGTGGGACAGGGGCCACGAACACCGGGGAGCTGTTTTTT.

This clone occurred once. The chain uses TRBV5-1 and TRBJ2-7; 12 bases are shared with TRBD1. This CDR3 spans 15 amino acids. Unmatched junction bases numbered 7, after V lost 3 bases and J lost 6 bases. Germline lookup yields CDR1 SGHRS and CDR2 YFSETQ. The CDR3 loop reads CASSSSGTGGFEQYF. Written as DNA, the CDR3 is TGCGCCAGCAGCTCCTCCGGGACAGGGGGCTTCGAGCAGTACTTC.

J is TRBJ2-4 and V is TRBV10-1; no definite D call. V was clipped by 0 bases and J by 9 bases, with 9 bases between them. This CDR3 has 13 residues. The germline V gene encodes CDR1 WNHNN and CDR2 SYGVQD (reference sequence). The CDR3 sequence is CASSESASAIQYF. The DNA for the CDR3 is TGCGCCAGCAGTGAGTCGGCTTCAGCCATTCAGTACTTC.

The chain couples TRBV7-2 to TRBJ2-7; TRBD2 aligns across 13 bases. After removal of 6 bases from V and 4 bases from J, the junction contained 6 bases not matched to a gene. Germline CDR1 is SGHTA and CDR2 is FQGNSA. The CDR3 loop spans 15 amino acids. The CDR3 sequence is CASRPGLAGDYEQYF. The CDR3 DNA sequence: TGTGCCAGCAGACCCGGACTAGCGGGAGATTACGAGCAGTACTTC.

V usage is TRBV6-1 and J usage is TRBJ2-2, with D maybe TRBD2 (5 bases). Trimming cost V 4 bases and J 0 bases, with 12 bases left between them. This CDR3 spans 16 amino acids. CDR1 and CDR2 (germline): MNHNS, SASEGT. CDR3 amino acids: CASSVPGSANTGELFF. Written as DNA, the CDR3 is TGTGCCAGCAGTGTACCAGGTAGCGCGAACACCGGGGAGCTGTTTTTT.

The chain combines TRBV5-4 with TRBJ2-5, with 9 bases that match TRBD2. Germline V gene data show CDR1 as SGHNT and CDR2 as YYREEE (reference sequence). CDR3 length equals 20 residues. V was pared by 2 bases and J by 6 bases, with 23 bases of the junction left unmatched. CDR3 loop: CASSLSPAGGRGALRQTQYF. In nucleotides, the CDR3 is TGTGCCAGCAGCTTATCCCCGGCGGGAGGGAGAGGGGCCCTGAGGCAGACCCAGTACTTC.

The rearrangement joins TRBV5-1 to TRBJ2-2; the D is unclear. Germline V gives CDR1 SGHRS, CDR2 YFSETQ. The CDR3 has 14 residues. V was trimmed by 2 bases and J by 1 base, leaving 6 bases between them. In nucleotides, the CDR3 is TGCGCCAGCAGCTTACAGAGGAACACCGGGGAGCTGTTTTTT. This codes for CASSLQRNTGELFF. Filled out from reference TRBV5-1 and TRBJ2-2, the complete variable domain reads KAGVTQTPRYLIKTRGQQVTLSCSPISGHRSVSWYQQTPGQGLQFLFEYFSETQRNKGNFPGRFSGRQFSNSRSEMNVSTLELGDSALYLCASSLQRNTGELFFGEGSRLTVL.

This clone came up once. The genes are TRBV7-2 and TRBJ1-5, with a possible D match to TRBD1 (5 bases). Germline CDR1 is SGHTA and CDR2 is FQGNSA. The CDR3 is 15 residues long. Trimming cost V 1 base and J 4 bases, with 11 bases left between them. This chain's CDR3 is CASSLDGDVNQPQHF. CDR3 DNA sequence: TGTGCCAGCAGCTTAGACGGGGACGTGAATCAGCCCCAGCATTTT.

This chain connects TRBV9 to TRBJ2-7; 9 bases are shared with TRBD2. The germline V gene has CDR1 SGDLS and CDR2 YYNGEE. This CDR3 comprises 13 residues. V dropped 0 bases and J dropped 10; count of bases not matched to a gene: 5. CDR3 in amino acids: CASSVGAGGPQYF. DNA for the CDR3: TGTGCCAGCAGCGTAGGGGCGGGAGGGCCCCAGTACTTC.

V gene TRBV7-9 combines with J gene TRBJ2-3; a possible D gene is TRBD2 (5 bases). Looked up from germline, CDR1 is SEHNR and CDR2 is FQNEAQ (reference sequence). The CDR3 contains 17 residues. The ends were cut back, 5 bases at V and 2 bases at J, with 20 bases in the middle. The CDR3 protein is CASSPANSDIPTDTQYF. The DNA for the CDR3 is TGTGCCAGCAGCCCGGCAAATAGCGACATTCCCACAGATACGCAGTATTTT.

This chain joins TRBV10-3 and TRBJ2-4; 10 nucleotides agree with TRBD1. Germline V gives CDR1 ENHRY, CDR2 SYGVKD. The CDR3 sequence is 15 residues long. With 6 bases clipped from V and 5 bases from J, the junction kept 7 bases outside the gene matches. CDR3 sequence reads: CAISPETGGENIQYF. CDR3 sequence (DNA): TGTGCCATCAGCCCAGAGACAGGGGGCGAAAACATTCAGTACTTC.

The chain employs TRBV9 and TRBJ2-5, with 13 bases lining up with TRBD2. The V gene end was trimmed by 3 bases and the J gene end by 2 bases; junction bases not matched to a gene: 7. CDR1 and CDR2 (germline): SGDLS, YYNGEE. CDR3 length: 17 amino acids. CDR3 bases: TGTGCCAGCAGCGCACGTCCGGGACTAGCGGGGCAAGAGACCCAGTACTTC. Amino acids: CASSARPGLAGQETQYF. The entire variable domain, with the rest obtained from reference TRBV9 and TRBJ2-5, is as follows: DSGVTQTPKHLITATGQRVTLRCSPRSGDLSVYWYQQSLDQGLQFLIQYYNGEERAKGNILERFSAQQFPDLHSELNLSSLELGDSALYFCASSARPGLAGQETQYFGPGTRLLVL.

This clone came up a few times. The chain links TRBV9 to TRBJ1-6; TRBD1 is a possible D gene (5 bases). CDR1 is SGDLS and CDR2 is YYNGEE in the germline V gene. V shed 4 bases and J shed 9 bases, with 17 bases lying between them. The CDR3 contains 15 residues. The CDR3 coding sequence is TGTGCCAGCAGCCCGACAGTAGGGACGGGTTCACCCCTCCACTTT. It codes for CASSPTVGTGSPLHF.

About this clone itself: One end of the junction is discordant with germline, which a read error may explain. CDR3 DNA: TGTGCCAGCAGCCAGGAACCCTTTGGACGAAGGAGTTTT. This sequence encodes CASSQEPFGRRSF. The chain links TRBV7-8 to TRBJ2-3; D gene uncertain. Germline lookup yields CDR1 SGHVS and CDR2 FQNEAQ. This CDR3 spans 13 amino acids. Together with reference TRBV7-8 and TRBJ2-3, the CDR3 gives the full variable domain: GAGVSQSPRYKVAKRGQDVALRCDPISGHVSLFWYQQALGQGPEFLTYFQNEAQLDKSGLPSDRFFAERPEGSVSTLKIQRTQQEDSAVYLCASSQEPFGRRSFGPGTRLTVL.